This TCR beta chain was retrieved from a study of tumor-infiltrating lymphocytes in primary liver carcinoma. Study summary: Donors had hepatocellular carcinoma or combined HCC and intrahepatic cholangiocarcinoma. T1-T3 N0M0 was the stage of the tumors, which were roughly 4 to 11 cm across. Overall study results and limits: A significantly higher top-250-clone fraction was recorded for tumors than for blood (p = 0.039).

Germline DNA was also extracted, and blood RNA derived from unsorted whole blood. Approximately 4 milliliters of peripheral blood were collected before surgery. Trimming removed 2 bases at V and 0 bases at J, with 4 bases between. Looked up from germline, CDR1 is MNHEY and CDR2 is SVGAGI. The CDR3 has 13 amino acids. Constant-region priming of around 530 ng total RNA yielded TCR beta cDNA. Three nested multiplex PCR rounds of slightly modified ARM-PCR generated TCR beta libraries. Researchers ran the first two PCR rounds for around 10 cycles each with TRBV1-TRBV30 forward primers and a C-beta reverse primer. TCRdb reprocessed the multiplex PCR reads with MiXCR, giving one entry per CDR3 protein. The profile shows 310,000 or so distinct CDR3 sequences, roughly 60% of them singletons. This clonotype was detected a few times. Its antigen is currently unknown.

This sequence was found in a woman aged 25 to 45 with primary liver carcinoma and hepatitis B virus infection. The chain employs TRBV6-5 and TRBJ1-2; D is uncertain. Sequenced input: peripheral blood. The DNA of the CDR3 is TGTGCCAGCAGTTACCCCGCTAACTATGGCTACACCTTC. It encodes CASSYPANYGYTF.